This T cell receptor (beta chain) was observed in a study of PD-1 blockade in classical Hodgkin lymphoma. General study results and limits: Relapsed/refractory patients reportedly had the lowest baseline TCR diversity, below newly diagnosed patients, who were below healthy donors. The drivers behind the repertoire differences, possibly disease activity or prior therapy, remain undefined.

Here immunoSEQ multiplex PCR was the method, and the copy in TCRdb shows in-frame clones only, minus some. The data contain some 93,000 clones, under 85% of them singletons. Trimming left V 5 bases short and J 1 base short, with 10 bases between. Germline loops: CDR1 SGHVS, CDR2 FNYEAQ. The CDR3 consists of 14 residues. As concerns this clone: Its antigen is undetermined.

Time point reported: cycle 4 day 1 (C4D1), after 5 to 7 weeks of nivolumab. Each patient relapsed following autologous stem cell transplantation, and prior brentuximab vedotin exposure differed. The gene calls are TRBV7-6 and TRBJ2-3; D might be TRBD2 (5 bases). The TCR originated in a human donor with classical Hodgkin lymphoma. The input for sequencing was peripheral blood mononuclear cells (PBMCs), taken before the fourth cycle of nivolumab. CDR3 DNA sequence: TGTGCCAGCAGCCCAGGACTCCGCACAGATACGCAGTATTTT. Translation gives CASSPGLRTDTQYF.